The rows below give T cell receptor beta chains drawn from one sample of a study of OX40 agonist ivuxolimab in advanced cancers. Profiling relied on immunoSEQ multiplex PCR, and the TCRdb table lists in-frame clones only, not all of them. This table holds 20,000 to 25,000 clones, 65% to 90% found once. Sequenced material: CD4+ or CD8+ T cells sorted from blood, taken in a trial of the OX40 agonist ivuxolimab. The receptors stem from an adult with an advanced solid tumor such as melanoma, head and neck, liver or kidney cancer. The CDR3 runs from the conserved cysteine through the conserved F or W. Each record gives: J gene, V gene, CDR3 protein.

j_call: TRBJ2-7
v_call: TRBV7-9
cdr3_aa: CVSSFQYEQYF

j_call: TRBJ1-5
v_call: TRBV28
cdr3_aa: CASGGGVSDQPQHF

j_call: TRBJ1-1
v_call: TRBV5-5
cdr3_aa: CASSLFTSMNTEAFF

j_call: TRBJ2-5
v_call: TRBV2
cdr3_aa: CASTRLAGGYGETQYF

j_call: TRBJ1-6
v_call: TRBV5-4
cdr3_aa: CASSPPGGGNSPLHF

j_call: TRBJ2-7
v_call: TRBV15
cdr3_aa: CATSRLPKARGLESEQYF

j_call: TRBJ2-1
v_call: TRBV7-9
cdr3_aa: CASSLRAGVTYNEQFF

j_call: TRBJ1-5
v_call: TRBV18
cdr3_aa: CASSLIKGNQPQHF

j_call: TRBJ2-7
v_call: TRBV7-8
cdr3_aa: CASSPSPNEQYF

j_call: TRBJ1-2
v_call: TRBV11-2
cdr3_aa: CASSLTDITDYGYTF

j_call: TRBJ1-3
v_call: TRBV19
cdr3_aa: CASKSGGSGNTIYF

j_call: TRBJ2-6
v_call: TRBV29-1
cdr3_aa: CSVGGRGDGANVLTF

j_call: TRBJ1-4
v_call: TRBV7-9
cdr3_aa: CASSPGGKEKLFF

j_call: TRBJ1-3
v_call: TRBV5-1
cdr3_aa: CASSLVGPSPLSGNTIYF

j_call: TRBJ2-5
v_call: TRBV5-1
cdr3_aa: CASSIGLAGPRRLETQYF

j_call: TRBJ2-4
v_call: TRBV20-1
cdr3_aa: CSVTDWDIQYF

j_call: TRBJ2-7
v_call: TRBV29-1
cdr3_aa: CSVADRGRSYEQYF

j_call: TRBJ2-3
v_call: TRBV6-6
cdr3_aa: CASSYGTSGKIDTQYF

j_call: TRBJ2-7
v_call: TRBV2
cdr3_aa: CASSEGGVRHEQYF

j_call: TRBJ2-7
v_call: TRBV4-1
cdr3_aa: CASSHPGQVAYEQYF

j_call: TRBJ2-3
v_call: TRBV2
cdr3_aa: CASSESEAVFTDTQYF

j_call: TRBJ2-1
v_call: TRBV6-5
cdr3_aa: CASSLGGPYNEQFF